The T cell receptor (beta chain) described here comes from a study of T cells in women clearing cervical HPV infection. The assay was immunoSEQ multiplex PCR, and TCRdb's table has in-frame clones only and misses some. The repertoire shows approximately 17,000 clones; the top ten hold 9.5% to 12%. Cervical HPV DNA detected by MY09/MY11 PCR, typed by dot-blot. Input material: blood buffy coat. The TCR originated in a woman between 18 and 70 years old with a cervical HPV16 infection that either progressed to CIN3+ or cleared (not recorded which).

Partial CDR3 DNA: TGCAGTGCTAGAAGCGGGAGCGCAGATACG. Translated: CSARSGSADT. The entire CDR3 sequence reads CSARSGSADTQYF. The chain couples TRBV20-1 to TRBJ2-3, with TRBD2 matching over 8 bases. With the read ending 3 residues before the CDR3 end, the germline J gene is used to fill in that end. The V gene's germline CDR1 is DFQATT and CDR2 SNEGSKA (reference sequence). The trim removed 2 bases at V and 4 bases at J, leaving 2 bases unmatched. CDR3 length: 13 amino acids.